The 27 T cell receptor beta chains in this list originate from one sample, sequenced in a study of blood T cell repertoires in COVID-19. Libraries were prepared by immunoSEQ multiplex PCR; TCRdb keeps only in-frame clonotypes and omits some of them. The sample lists about 150,000 clones, roughly 71% seen once, with approximately 3.7% in the top ten. The material sequenced was peripheral blood. The receptors were sampled from a woman of 80 years or more with acute or convalescent COVID-19.

DNA for the CDR3: TGTGCCAGCAGTTATTCCGCGGGGGAAAAAGGCTACACCTTC. This encodes CASSYSAGEKGYTF. This sequence joins TRBV6-5 and TRBJ1-2, with D possibly matching TRBD1 (5 bases). This CDR3 contains 14 residues. V gave up 3 bases and J gave up 8 bases, with 16 bases separating them. The germline V gene has CDR1 MNHEY and CDR2 SVGAGI.

This clone occurred a few times. V and J are TRBV11-2 and TRBJ1-1, with a possible D match to TRBD1 (6 bases). Trimming left V 0 bases short and J 4 bases short, with 12 bases between. Germline CDR1 and CDR2: SGHAT and FQNNGV. This CDR3 has 15 amino acids. Here the CDR3 DNA reads TGTGCCAGCAGCTTAGATCGGGGGGGCGGCACTGAAGCTTTCTTT. The encoded protein is CASSLDRGGGTEAFF.

This clone has only a few counts. The chain carries TRBV11-1 and TRBJ2-7; 8 nucleotides agree with TRBD1. Germline trimming cut 5 bases from V and 2 bases from J; bases unmatched to any gene: 5. The germline gives CDR1 SGHAT, CDR2 FQDESV (reference sequence). This CDR3 has 14 residues. The CDR3 bases are TGTGCCAGCAGCCGACAGGGGAGCCCCTACGAGCAGTACTTC. This sequence encodes CASSRQGSPYEQYF.

The V call is TRBV18, the J call TRBJ2-3; 7 bases match TRBD1. The germline gives CDR1 KGHSH, CDR2 LQKENI. V lost 3 bases, J lost 3 bases, and 9 bases stayed unmatched. This CDR3 is 16 amino acids long. CDR3 region: CASSPSTGTFTDTQYF. CDR3 coding DNA: TGTGCCAGCTCACCTTCGACAGGGACGTTTACAGATACGCAGTATTTT.

The J gene is TRBJ2-7, the V gene TRBV5-6, with 12 bases aligning to TRBD2. The CDR3 length is 16 residues. V gave up 0 bases and J gave up 3 bases; unmatched junction bases: 4. Per the germline V gene, CDR1 is SGHDT and CDR2 is YYEEEE. CDR3 coding DNA: TGTGCCAGCAGCTTGGTCCTAGCGGGAGGGCGCTACGAGCAGTACTTC. Protein: CASSLVLAGGRYEQYF.

In its sample, this clone was seen a few times. This chain links TRBV6-5 with TRBJ1-1; D unclear. V was cut by 0 bases and J by 5 bases, with 10 bases left in between. This CDR3 region has 14 residues. Germline loops: CDR1 MNHEY, CDR2 SVGAGI. The CDR3 spells CASSYSIRVTEAFF. The DNA of the CDR3 is TGTGCCAGCAGTTACTCGATTCGCGTTACTGAAGCTTTCTTT.

This rearrangement joins TRBV7-6 to TRBJ2-2; D gene ambiguous. V lost 4 bases and J lost 6, with 18 bases in between. The germline V gene has CDR1 SGHVS and CDR2 FNYEAQ. The CDR3 totals 16 residues. The CDR3 DNA reads TGTGCCAGCAGCTCCGCACCTCTTAGCTTTGCCGGGGAGCTGTTTTTT. Protein sequence: CASSSAPLSFAGELFF.

The chain joins TRBV6-6 to TRBJ2-7; 13 bases map to TRBD2. In germline, CDR1 is MNHNY, CDR2 SVGAGI (reference sequence). V lost 6 bases to trimming and J lost 5 bases; unmatched junction nucleotides: 10. The CDR3 runs 16 residues. The CDR3 loop reads CASSPGTSGVSDEQYF. Here the CDR3 DNA reads TGTGCCAGCAGCCCCGGGACTAGCGGGGTAAGCGACGAGCAGTACTTC.

This clone turned up a few times. The rearrangement joins TRBV5-6 to TRBJ1-6; D unclear. V gave up 2 bases and J gave up 6 bases, with 6 bases separating them. This CDR3 has 13 amino acids. CDR1 is SGHDT, CDR2 YYEEEE, per germline. CDR3 protein: CASSFSGNSPLHF. For the CDR3, the DNA is TGTGCCAGCAGCTTTTCCGGTAATTCACCCCTCCACTTT.

This clone was seen many times. V is TRBV30 and J is TRBJ1-2; D possibly corresponds to TRBD1 (6 bases). Trimming took off 0 bases at V and 1 base at J, with 12 bases between the two ends. The CDR3 covers 15 residues. Germline lookup yields CDR1 GTSNPN and CDR2 SVGIG (reference sequence). The CDR3 DNA follows: TGTGCCTGGAGTGTCGGGGGGCCAATTAACTATGGCTACACCTTC. This codes for CAWSVGGPINYGYTF.

The J gene is TRBJ1-6, the V gene TRBV6-5, with unresolved D. CDR1 and CDR2 (germline): MNHEY, SVGAGI. The CDR3 spans 15 residues. Trimming removed 0 bases from V and 9 bases from J, with 12 bases in between. The CDR3 DNA reads as TGTGCCAGCAGTTACTCGGAGGGTTCTTTTTCACCCCTCCACTTT. It translates to CASSYSEGSFSPLHF.

V gene TRBV6-5 combines with J gene TRBJ1-1; unclear D gene. Per the germline V gene, CDR1 is MNHEY and CDR2 is SVGAGI. V shed 6 bases and J shed 3 bases, with 17 bases lying between them. This CDR3 comprises 15 residues. CDR3: CASSVTREWDTEAFF. Written as DNA, the CDR3 is TGTGCCAGCAGCGTCACGAGGGAATGGGACACTGAAGCTTTCTTT.

The chain recombines TRBV5-1 with TRBJ1-2; no reliable D call. This CDR3 has 14 amino acids. The germline V gene has CDR1 SGHRS and CDR2 YFSETQ. The chain's CDR3 is CAARAAPPNYGYTF. CDR3 DNA: TGCGCTGCGAGGGCAGCACCACCTAACTATGGCTACACCTTC.

The chain links TRBV11-3 to TRBJ2-1; TRBD2 aligns across 7 bases. Germline V CDR1 and CDR2: SGHNT, YENEEA. The J segment lost 7 bases and the V segment lost 5 bases, leaving 11 bases of the junction unmatched. The CDR3 totals 15 residues. CDR3 in DNA: TGTGCCAGCAGCCGGCGTGGGGGGAGGGATAATGAGCAGTTCTTC. As protein: CASSRRGGRDNEQFF.

This chain links TRBV7-3 with TRBJ2-3, with TRBD2 as a possible D gene (6 bases). CDR1 and CDR2 (germline): SGHTA, FQGTGA. Trimming removed 5 bases at V and 1 base at J, with 16 bases between. This CDR3 contains 16 residues. CDR3 nucleotide sequence: TGTGCCAGCAGCGCCTTTATGGGCGGGGGCACAGATACGCAGTATTTT. The encoded protein is CASSAFMGGGTDTQYF.

This clone was detected a few times. The V gene is TRBV5-6, the J gene TRBJ1-3; D is unresolved. Germline loops: CDR1 SGHDT, CDR2 YYEEEE. CDR3 length: 16 amino acids. Trimming shortened V by 1 base and J by 4 bases, and 15 bases separated the two germline ends. CDR3 coding DNA: TGTGCCAGCAGCTTGCCGGGGAGTTGGGCGGGAAACACCATATATTTT. It translates to CASSLPGSWAGNTIYF.

This clone has more than one count but fewer than ten. The CDR3 loop reads CASRRTDSYNEQFF. In DNA form, the CDR3 reads TGTGCCAGCAGGAGGACTGACTCCTACAATGAGCAGTTCTTC. The genes are TRBV6-6 and TRBJ2-1, with D possibly being TRBD2 (5 bases). The germline CDR1 and CDR2 sequences are MNHNY and SVGAGI (reference sequence). The CDR3 runs to 14 residues. Trimming cost V 6 bases and J 0 bases, with 9 bases left between them.

The chain couples TRBV2 to TRBJ2-7, with 8 bases fitting TRBD1. Germline V lookup: CDR1 SNHLY, CDR2 FYNNEI. The V gene end was trimmed by 6 bases and the J gene end by 6 bases; junction bases not matched to a gene: 7. The CDR3 covers 13 residues. The CDR3 region has the DNA TGTGCCAGCAGCGGACAGGGATTGGTCGAGCAGTACTTC. It codes for CASSGQGLVEQYF.

The CDR3 spells CASSEEENTEAFF. The CDR3 DNA is TGTGCCAGCAGTGAAGAGGAGAACACTGAAGCTTTCTTT. The chain employs TRBV6-4 and TRBJ1-1; no reliable D call. Germline CDR1 is MRHNA and CDR2 is SNTAGT. CDR3 length equals 13 residues. The V and J ends lost 3 bases and 1 base respectively, with 6 bases between them.

The rearrangement links TRBV5-1 to TRBJ1-2; D remains unclear. Per the germline V gene, CDR1 is SGHRS and CDR2 is YFSETQ. The CDR3 contains 14 residues. V was shortened by 0 bases and J by 4 bases, with 10 bases between the two germline ends. CDR3 bases: TGCGCCAGCAGCTTGGATTCTGGGCCCTATGGCTACACCTTC. Residues: CASSLDSGPYGYTF.

This clone has a handful of counts. This chain uses TRBV29-1 with TRBJ1-2, with 8 bases fitting TRBD1. The length of the CDR3 is 11 residues. Trimming at V came to 5 bases and at J to 8 bases, leaving 4 bases not matched to a gene. Germline-derived CDR1 and CDR2 are SQVTM and ANQGSEA. In nucleotides, the CDR3 is TGCAGCGTTCGGACAGGGAGCGGCTACACCTTC. Residues: CSVRTGSGYTF.

The DNA of the CDR3 is TGTGCCAGTAGTCCTTTAGGACAGGGCGGCTACACCTTC. Translated: CASSPLGQGGYTF. V and J are TRBV19 and TRBJ1-2; 8 bases line up with TRBD1. The germline gives CDR1 LNHDA, CDR2 SQIVND (reference sequence). The J segment lost 8 bases and the V segment lost 5 bases, leaving 7 bases of the junction unmatched. CDR3 length: 13 amino acids.

The V call is TRBV5-4, the J call TRBJ2-3; no definite D call. The germline CDR1 and CDR2 sequences are SGHNT and YYREEE (reference sequence). This CDR3 region has 11 residues. The V end was cut by 10 bases, the J end by 4 bases, with 10 bases between. DNA for the CDR3: TGTGCCGTGATACTGGCAGATACGCAGTATTTT. This gives the protein CAVILADTQYF.

The chain carries TRBV15 and TRBJ1-2; TRBD1 matches at 10 bases. The CDR3 spans 17 residues. V gave up 5 bases and J gave up 7 bases; unmatched junction bases: 16. Germline V gene sequence: CDR1 LNHNV, CDR2 YYDKDF (reference sequence). CDR3 nucleotides: TGTGCCACCAGCCCAAAACCGGGACAGGGGATTACCAGTGGCTACACCTTC. This encodes CATSPKPGQGITSGYTF.

The chain couples TRBV10-3 to TRBJ2-1, with 14 nucleotides matching TRBD2. V was pared by 7 bases and J by 4 bases, with 12 bases of the junction left unmatched. Looked up from germline, CDR1 is ENHRY and CDR2 is SYGVKD. This CDR3 is built from 18 residues. Written as DNA, the CDR3 is TGTGCCATCACCGGGACTAGCGGGAGCCTTTATAAGTACAATGAGCAGTTCTTC. Its translation is CAITGTSGSLYKYNEQFF.

The chain employs TRBV11-1 and TRBJ1-4; 8 positions agree with TRBD1. CDR3 length: 16 residues. Germline CDR1 is SGHAT and CDR2 is FQDESV (reference sequence). With 5 bases clipped from V and 8 bases from J, the junction kept 13 bases outside the gene matches. The CDR3 DNA reads TGTGCCAGCAGCCAACGAACAGGGGGAGATAAGGAAAAACTGTTTTTT. Its protein is CASSQRTGGDKEKLFF.

This clone was picked up one time. J is TRBJ2-3 and V is TRBV10-2; D might be TRBD2 (5 bases). The CDR3 runs 15 residues. Per the germline V gene, CDR1 is WSHSY and CDR2 is SAAADI. V shed 3 bases and J shed 0 bases, with 10 bases lying between them. CDR3 coding DNA: TGCGCCAGCAGTGAAATAGCGCGGAGCACAGATACGCAGTATTTT. It is translated as CASSEIARSTDTQYF.